Below, 32 T cell receptor beta chains from the same sample are listed, as sequenced in a study of blood T cell repertoires in COVID-19. TCRdb's copy holds only in-frame clones and misses some; the assay was immunoSEQ multiplex PCR. The table includes 130,000 to 150,000 clones, approximately 85% detected once. The sequencing sample was made of peripheral blood. These receptors were taken from a woman aged 55-70 years with COVID-19, enrolled during active disease.

The chain couples TRBV9 to TRBJ2-6; D unresolved. Trimming stripped 2 bases from V and 0 bases from J, with 9 bases between. The CDR3 totals 16 residues. Germline lookup yields CDR1 SGDLS and CDR2 YYNGEE. CDR3: CASSVPRGSGANVLTF. DNA of the CDR3: TGTGCCAGCAGCGTCCCTAGAGGCTCTGGGGCCAACGTCCTGACTTTC.

This clone was seen only once. The chain combines TRBV3-1 (or the pseudogene TRBV3-2) with TRBJ1-2; D gene uncertain. V lost 4 bases to trimming and J lost 2 bases, with 20 bases between them. The CDR3 covers 17 residues. CDR1 is LGHDT and CDR2 is YNNKEL in the germline V gene (reference sequence). The CDR3 coding sequence is TGTGCCAGCAGCCGAAGCTCAGATGACCGCGGGAACTATGGCTACACCTTC. Translated, it gives CASSRSSDDRGNYGYTF.

The chain couples TRBV7-9 to TRBJ1-1; weak D call: TRBD1 (6 bases). V was pared by 4 bases and J by 7 bases, with 22 bases between. Germline CDR1 SEHNR, CDR2 FQNEAQ (reference sequence). The CDR3 has 16 amino acids. The CDR3 DNA follows: TGTGCCAGCAGCTGGCAAGCCGGGACACCTTCGGGTGAAGCTTTCTTT. Translated, it gives CASSWQAGTPSGEAFF.

This clone was seen a single time. The rearrangement joins TRBV11-2 to TRBJ2-5, with 7 bases lining up with TRBD2. Germline assignment: CDR1 SGHAT and CDR2 FQNNGV. V shed 0 bases, J shed 5 bases, and the junction held 9 bases outside the gene matches. The CDR3 consists of 16 residues. The CDR3 nucleotides are TGTGCCAGCAGCTTAGATACCCGAAGGGGAGGGGAGACCCAGTACTTC. It codes for CASSLDTRRGGETQYF.

The V and J genes are TRBV2 and TRBJ1-2; D is uncertain. Germline V gene sequence: CDR1 SNHLY, CDR2 FYNNEI. This CDR3 region has 13 residues. V lost 1 base, J lost 2 bases, and 5 bases lay in between. CDR3 protein: CASSEGQNYGYTF. CDR3 DNA sequence: TGTGCCAGCAGTGAAGGCCAGAACTATGGCTACACCTTC.

The chain carries TRBV2 and TRBJ2-1; 8 nucleotides align to TRBD2. The trim removed 4 bases at V and 6 bases at J, leaving 11 bases unmatched. The germline V gene encodes CDR1 SNHLY and CDR2 FYNNEI. The CDR3 is made up of 16 amino acids. CDR3 coding DNA: TGTGCCAGCAGTGCCCCGCGGGGGGAAGCGGGCAATGAGCAGTTCTTC. This gives the protein CASSAPRGEAGNEQFF.

A few counts support this clone. The V call is TRBV6-1, the J call TRBJ1-5; 7 bases are a match to TRBD1. After removal of 3 bases from V and 0 bases from J, the junction contained 5 bases not matched to a gene. Germline V CDR1 and CDR2: MNHNS, SASEGT. This CDR3 contains 16 residues. For the CDR3, the DNA is TGTGCCAGCAGTGAGTTCGGGACAGTTAGCAATCAGCCCCAGCATTTT. This gives the protein CASSEFGTVSNQPQHF.

This clone was seen only once. This CDR3 is also generated by other DNA sequences in the sample. V usage is TRBV29-1 and J usage is TRBJ2-5, with a weak D call TRBD1 (5 bases). The CDR3 runs to 12 residues. The V gene's germline CDR1 is SQVTM and CDR2 ANQGSEA. Trimming left V 2 bases short and J 2 bases short, with 6 bases between. As DNA, the CDR3 is TGCAGCGTTGAACAGGGTCAAGAGACCCAGTACTTC. Its protein product is CSVEQGQETQYF.

Concerning this clone: A read error may account for a junction end that differs from germline. This chain connects TRBV11-2 to TRBJ1-2; D is possibly TRBD1 (5 bases). The CDR3 covers 12 residues. The germline gives CDR1 SGHAT, CDR2 FQNNGV. CDR3 bases: TGTGCCAGCAGCTTGGGGCTCGGCAGGGCGAACTTC. Protein: CASSLGLGRANF.

The chain recombines TRBV27 with TRBJ1-2; D possibly corresponds to TRBD1 (6 bases). Trimming removed 5 bases at V and 6 bases at J, with 13 bases between. The CDR3 length is 13 residues. CDR1 and CDR2 (germline): MNHEY, SMNVEV (reference sequence). The CDR3 is CASSPEGVDGYTF. As DNA, the CDR3 is TGTGCCAGCAGTCCAGAGGGGGTGGATGGCTACACCTTC.

The chain employs TRBV14 and TRBJ2-2; a weak D match, TRBD1 (6 bases). This CDR3 has 14 amino acids. Germline-derived CDR1 and CDR2 are SGHDN and FVKESK. V was shortened by 5 bases and J by 7 bases, with 14 bases between the two germline ends. The CDR3 spells CASSSGTSNGELFF. CDR3 DNA: TGTGCCAGCAGCAGTGGGACAAGCAACGGGGAGCTGTTTTTT.

V is TRBV9 and J is TRBJ1-2; no definite D call. This CDR3 is 14 amino acids long. Germline V CDR1 and CDR2: SGDLS, YYNGEE. The V and J ends lost 0 bases and 3 bases respectively, with 9 bases between them. For the CDR3, the DNA is TGTGCCAGCAGCGTAGGTGCAGTGGACTATGGCTACACCTTC. Translated, it gives CASSVGAVDYGYTF.

The chain couples TRBV27 to TRBJ2-7; D call uncertain. V lost 6 bases, J lost 1 base, and 13 bases lay in between. The CDR3 totals 14 residues. CDR1 is MNHEY and CDR2 is SMNVEV in the germline V gene (reference sequence). CDR3 bases: TGTGCCAGCAGAAAGCAGGAAACATCCTACGAGCAGTACTTC. It yields the protein CASRKQETSYEQYF.

V usage is TRBV10-3 and J usage is TRBJ2-2, with 7 bases lining up with TRBD1. The ends lost 8 bases at V and 3 bases at J; junction bases unmatched: 3. The CDR3 has 13 amino acids. The germline gives CDR1 ENHRY, CDR2 SYGVKD. CDR3 in amino acids: CAIEGADTGELFF. The CDR3 DNA reads as TGTGCCATCGAGGGGGCCGACACCGGGGAGCTGTTTTTT.

The rearrangement uses TRBV6-1 and TRBJ1-2, with D possibly TRBD1 on 5 matching bases. V was pared by 1 base and J by 2 bases, with 11 bases between. This CDR3 region has 15 residues. Per the germline V gene, CDR1 is MNHNS and CDR2 is SASEGT. The CDR3 nucleotides are TGTGCCAGCAGTGAAGGGCCACAGGACAACTATGGCTACACCTTC. Amino acid sequence: CASSEGPQDNYGYTF.

This clone was picked up one time. V and J are TRBV7-6 and TRBJ2-3; 10 nucleotides line up with TRBD2. The CDR3 runs 20 residues. CDR1 and CDR2 from the germline V gene are SGHVS and FNYEAQ. V lost 1 base to trimming and J lost 4 bases; unmatched junction nucleotides: 17. CDR3 loop: CASSLESSLLSGGAPDTQYF. In DNA, the CDR3 is TGTGCCAGCAGCTTAGAATCATCCCTCCTCAGCGGGGGGGCCCCAGATACGCAGTATTTT.

The chain combines TRBV11-3 with TRBJ2-1, with 8 bases that match TRBD1. This CDR3 has 15 amino acids. Trimming at V came to 5 bases and at J to 7 bases, leaving 10 bases not matched to a gene. Germline V CDR1 and CDR2: SGHNT, YENEEA. The CDR3 here is CASSPRGRGPNEQFF. The CDR3 DNA sequence: TGTGCCAGCAGCCCCCGGGGCAGGGGGCCGAATGAGCAGTTCTTC.

Notes on this clone: The junction does not match germline at one end; this may be a read error. The J gene is TRBJ2-1, the V gene TRBV6-1; 8 positions agree with TRBD2. In germline, CDR1 is MNHNS, CDR2 SASEGT. There are 15 residues in the CDR3. CDR3 sequence: CASSEARGGPTEQFF. The CDR3 nucleotides read TGTGCCAGCAGCGAAGCCCGCGGGGGGCCCACTGAGCAGTTCTTC.

This clone was found once. The rearrangement links TRBV6-6 to TRBJ1-2; 10 bases line up with TRBD1. Germline V lookup: CDR1 MNHNY, CDR2 SVGAGI (reference sequence). The CDR3 totals 15 residues. With 0 bases clipped from V and 6 bases from J, the junction kept 4 bases outside the gene matches. For the CDR3, the DNA is TGTGCCAGCAGTTACTCGACAGGGGGCATGGATGGCTACACCTTC. The encoded protein is CASSYSTGGMDGYTF.

The rearrangement joins TRBV7-9 to TRBJ2-7, with 9 bases matching TRBD2. Germline V gene data show CDR1 as SEHNR and CDR2 as FQNEAQ (reference sequence). The CDR3 totals 16 residues. Trimming removed 0 bases from V and 4 bases from J; junction bases left unmatched: 7. The DNA of the CDR3 is TGTGCCAGCAGCTTAGCGGTTAGCGGGGGAGAGTACGAGCAGTACTTC. Protein: CASSLAVSGGEYEQYF.

V usage is TRBV7-6 and J usage is TRBJ2-6; 8 bases are a match to TRBD2. Germline V gene sequence: CDR1 SGHVS, CDR2 FNYEAQ. The CDR3 runs to 17 residues. The trim removed 4 bases at V and 4 bases at J, leaving 9 bases unmatched. CDR3 coding DNA: TGTGCCAGCAGCTCCACTCGGGGGGGTTCAGGGGCCAACGTCCTGACTTTC. Amino acids: CASSSTRGGSGANVLTF. Complete variable domain (other parts from reference TRBV7-6 and TRBJ2-6): GAGVSQSPRYKVTKRGQDVALRCDPISGHVSLYWYRQALGQGPEFLTYFNYEAQQDKSGLPNDRFSAERPEGSISTLTIQRTEQRDSAMYRCASSSTRGGSGANVLTFGAGSRLTVL.

This rearrangement joins TRBV6-5 to TRBJ2-1; D is perhaps TRBD2 (7 bases). Germline lookup yields CDR1 MNHEY and CDR2 SVGAGI. This CDR3 is built from 13 residues. Trimming took 2 bases from V and 8 from J, leaving 10 bases between them. The CDR3 DNA is TGTGCCAGCAGTTACACGGGGGGCGATGAGCAGTTCTTC. Its translation: CASSYTGGDEQFF.

This clone appeared a few times. At one of its ends the junction is not consistent with the germline gene, which may arise from a read error. The chain joins TRBV2 to TRBJ2-7; D possibly corresponds to TRBD2 (6 bases). Germline loops: CDR1 SNHLY, CDR2 FYNNEI. The length of the CDR3 is 13 residues. The CDR3 spells CASGDTGAYEQYF. The CDR3 DNA reads TGTGCCAGCGGTGACACGGGGGCCTACGAGCAGTACTTC.

V is TRBV27 and J is TRBJ1-5; 8 nucleotides align to TRBD1. CDR1 is MNHEY and CDR2 is SMNVEV in the germline V gene (reference sequence). The CDR3 length is 17 residues. The trim removed 2 bases at V and 6 bases at J, leaving 12 bases unmatched. For the CDR3, the DNA is TGTGCCAGCAGTTTAGCGACGCCGTACACAGGGGGTCAGCCCCAGCATTTT. This encodes CASSLATPYTGGQPQHF.

V usage is TRBV7-3 and J usage is TRBJ2-1; 13 bases agree with TRBD2. The CDR3 is 17 residues long. Germline V gene lookup returns CDR1 SGHTA and CDR2 FQGTGA. After removal of 5 bases from V and 5 bases from J, the junction contained 9 bases not matched to a gene. CDR3 sequence (DNA): TGTGCCAGCAGCCTATGGACTAGCGGGGGACTAAACAATGAGCAGTTCTTC. Its translation: CASSLWTSGGLNNEQFF.

This clone was picked up one time. This chain uses TRBV28 with TRBJ2-7; D perhaps matches TRBD2 (5 bases). The CDR3 runs to 14 residues. Trimming took 5 bases from V and 6 from J, leaving 17 bases between them. Per germline, CDR1 MDHEN and CDR2 SYDVKM. The CDR3 DNA is TGTGCCAGCAGTCCCCTAGAGCAGGCGGGCGAGCAGTACTTC. Protein product: CASSPLEQAGEQYF.

The chain links TRBV3-1 (or the pseudogene TRBV3-2) to TRBJ1-1, with 8 bases that match TRBD1. Germline CDR1 and CDR2: LGHDT and YNNKEL (reference sequence). V lost 5 bases to trimming and J lost 11 bases; unmatched junction nucleotides: 7. The CDR3 spans 12 residues. CDR3: CASSSGTGTAFF. The CDR3 nucleotides read TGTGCCAGCAGCTCCGGGACAGGCACGGCTTTCTTT.

V gene TRBV7-9 combines with J gene TRBJ1-1; D is possibly TRBD1 (6 bases). Trimming removed 2 bases from V and 5 bases from J, with 15 bases in between. The CDR3 runs to 15 residues. Germline V gene lookup returns CDR1 SEHNR and CDR2 FQNEAQ (reference sequence). The CDR3 spells CASSLQGFVRTEAFF. The CDR3 nucleotides are TGTGCCAGCAGCTTACAGGGGTTTGTCAGGACTGAAGCTTTCTTT. Using reference TRBV7-9 and TRBJ1-1 for the parts outside the CDR3, the full variable domain is DTGVSQNPRHKITKRGQNVTFRCDPISEHNRLYWYRQTLGQGPEFLTYFQNEAQLEKSRLLSDRFSAERPKGSFSTLEIQRTEQGDSAMYLCASSLQGFVRTEAFFGQGTRLTVV.

The genes are TRBV24-1 and TRBJ2-3; D is perhaps TRBD2 (5 bases). This CDR3 is built from 13 residues. Looked up from germline, CDR1 is KGHDR and CDR2 is SFDVKD. V was pared by 6 bases and J by 1 base, with 7 bases between. In DNA, the CDR3 is TGTGCCACCAGTTTTAGCGGCACAGATACGCAGTATTTT. This translates into CATSFSGTDTQYF.

The J gene is TRBJ1-1, the V gene TRBV19; perhaps TRBD1 as D (5 bases). The CDR3 runs 16 residues. Per germline, CDR1 LNHDA and CDR2 SQIVND (reference sequence). With 7 bases removed from V and 2 bases from J, the gap between germline ends came to 20 bases. The CDR3 sequence: CASTPAQGWGNTEAFF. In nucleotides, the CDR3 is TGTGCCAGTACCCCGGCGCAGGGATGGGGAAACACTGAAGCTTTCTTT.

V is TRBV6-2 or TRBV6-3 and J is TRBJ1-2; TRBD1 aligns across 8 bases. Per the germline V gene, CDR1 is MNHEY and CDR2 is SVGEGT. V lost 5 bases and J lost 5; bases outside the gene matches: 10. The CDR3 contains 15 residues. The CDR3 is CASSGGDRGRYGYTF. The CDR3 DNA reads as TGTGCCAGCAGTGGGGGCGACAGGGGTCGATATGGCTACACCTTC.

The chain joins TRBV19 to TRBJ2-2; possible D gene TRBD2, 5 bases. There are 14 residues in the CDR3. V dropped 10 bases and J dropped 5 bases, with 17 bases sitting between them. CDR1 is LNHDA, CDR2 SQIVND, per germline (reference sequence). The CDR3 spells CATWQRELTGELFF. In DNA form, the CDR3 reads TGTGCCACCTGGCAAAGGGAGTTGACCGGGGAGCTGTTTTTT.